The clone carrying this T cell receptor (beta chain) was picked up many times. TCRdb reanalysed the 5' RACE reads using MiXCR and keeps one entry per CDR3 protein. The table has about 57,000 distinct CDR3 sequences, about 10% seen once; the top ten hold less than 8%. V was pared by 0 bases and J by 2 bases, with 9 bases between. Germline V gene lookup returns CDR1 SGHRS and CDR2 YFSETQ. This CDR3 is 16 amino acids long. Specified time point: longitudinal time-point 1 (baseline). The data were obtained in a study of neurological immune-mediated disorders. The J gene is TRBJ2-6, the V gene TRBV5-1; a possible D gene is TRBD2 (6 bases). The specimen sequenced was PBMCs. This clonotype originated in a male donor with HTLV-1-associated myelopathy (HAM/TSP). The CDR3: CASSLASGAGANVLTF. In DNA, the CDR3 is TGCGCCAGCAGCTTGGCGTCGGGGGCTGGGGCCAACGTCCTGACTTTC.